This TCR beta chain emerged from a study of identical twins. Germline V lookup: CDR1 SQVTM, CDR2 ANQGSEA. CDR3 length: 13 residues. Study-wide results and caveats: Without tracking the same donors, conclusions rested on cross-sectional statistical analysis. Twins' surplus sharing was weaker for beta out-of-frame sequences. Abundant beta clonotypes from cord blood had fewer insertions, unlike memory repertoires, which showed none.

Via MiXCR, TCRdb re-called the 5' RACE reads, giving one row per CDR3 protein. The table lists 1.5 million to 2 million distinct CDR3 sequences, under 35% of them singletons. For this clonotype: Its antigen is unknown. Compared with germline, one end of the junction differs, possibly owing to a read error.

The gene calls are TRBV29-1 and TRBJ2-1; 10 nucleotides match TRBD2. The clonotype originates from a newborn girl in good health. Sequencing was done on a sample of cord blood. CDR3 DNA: TGCAGCGTTGGTGGGACTAGCGCCAATGACCAGTTCTTC. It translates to CSVGGTSANDQFF.